Here is one TCR beta chain with its context. In the original analysis: Amplified reference gene primers provided the basis for estimating nucleated cell counts. Profiling relied on immunoSEQ multiplex PCR, and the TCRdb table lists in-frame clones only, not all of them. That table supplies the V and J calls and clone size; D and trimming were determined from the DNA. The data hold 100,000 to 120,000 clones, with over 65% observed a single time. This entry belongs to a study of blood T cell repertoires in COVID-19. Study overall: Specimens from acute and convalescent COVID-19 originated in the United States, Italy and Spain. PBMCs, B-cell-depleted T cells, or T cells were the source of the cDNA or gDNA that made up the material.

CDR1 and CDR2 from the germline V gene are SEHNR and FQNEAQ (reference sequence). V was cut by 6 bases and J by 3 bases, with 12 bases left in between. The CDR3 covers 13 residues. The sample comprised peripheral blood. The chain recombines TRBV7-9 with TRBJ2-7, with D maybe TRBD1 (6 bases). The TCR originated in a woman aged 35 to 49 with acute or convalescent COVID-19. The CDR3 sequence is CASSSQDSYEQYF. CDR3 coding DNA: TGTGCCAGCAGTTCCCAGGACAGCTACGAGCAGTACTTC.